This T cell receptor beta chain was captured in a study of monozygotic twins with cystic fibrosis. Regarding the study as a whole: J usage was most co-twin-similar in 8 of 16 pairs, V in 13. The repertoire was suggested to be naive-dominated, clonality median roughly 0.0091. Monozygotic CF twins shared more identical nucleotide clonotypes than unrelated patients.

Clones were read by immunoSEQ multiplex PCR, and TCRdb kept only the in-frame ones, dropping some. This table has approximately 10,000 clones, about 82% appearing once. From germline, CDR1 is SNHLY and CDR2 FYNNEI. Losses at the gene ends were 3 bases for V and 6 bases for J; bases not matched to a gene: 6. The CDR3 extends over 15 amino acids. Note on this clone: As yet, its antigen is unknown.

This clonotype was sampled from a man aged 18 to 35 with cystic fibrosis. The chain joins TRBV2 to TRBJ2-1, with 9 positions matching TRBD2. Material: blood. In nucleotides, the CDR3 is TGTGCCAGCAGTGATGGGACTAGCCACTCCAATGAGCAGTTCTTC. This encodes CASSDGTSHSNEQFF.